The rows below give T cell receptor beta chains drawn from one sample of a study of T cell responses to AZD1222 COVID-19 vaccine. TCRdb keeps only in-frame clones here, not all; method: immunoSEQ multiplex PCR. The table includes some 120,000 clones, about 86% detected once. Sequencing used peripheral blood, obtained on day 0 of AZD1222 vaccination. The receptors were gathered from an adult in good health. CDR3s include the opening cysteine and the closing phenylalanine or tryptophan. A D gene is named only where the DNA matches it firmly. Where a row states a size, it is once, few, many or the class of an expanded clone; other rows omit it.

TRBV3-1/TRBV3-2,-,once,TRBJ1-3,16,TGTGCCAGCAGCCCCTGGGACGGAATCTCTGGAAACACCATATATTTT,CASSPWDGISGNTIYF
TRBV4-1,TRBD1,-,TRBJ2-1,14,TGCGCCAGCAGGGACAGGGGACCCTACAATGAGCAGTTCTTC,CASRDRGPYNEQFF
TRBV5-6,TRBD1,-,TRBJ1-5,19,TGTGCCAGCAGCTTATTTGGAGGCCAGACAGGGGGCGGCCATCAGCCCCAGCATTTT,CASSLFGGQTGGGHQPQHF
TRBV21-1,-,-,TRBJ1-6,15,TGTGCCAGCAGCAAAGGGACCAGCCTTGGTTCACCCCTCCACTTT,CASSKGTSLGSPLHF
TRBV7-9,-,-,TRBJ2-7,16,TGTGCCAGCAGCTTAACCAGACAGGCCCTGGGGGACGAGCAGTACTTC,CASSLTRQALGDEQYF
TRBV14,-,-,TRBJ1-1,13,TGTGCCAGCAGCCGGGGGGCCAGCACTGAAGCTTTCTTT,CASSRGASTEAFF
TRBV28,-,-,TRBJ1-5,15,TGTGCCAGCAGTTCTTACGGGGAGGGCAATCAGCCCCAGCATTTT,CASSSYGEGNQPQHF
TRBV2,TRBD2,few,TRBJ2-1,14,TGTGCCAGCACCGGACTAGCGGGAGGCTATGAGCAGTTCTTC,CASTGLAGGYEQFF
TRBV7-9,-,-,TRBJ1-1,14,TGTGCCAGCAGCGTGACAGGTCTGAACACTGAAGCTTTCTTT,CASSVTGLNTEAFF
TRBV5-1,-,-,TRBJ1-4,15,TGCGCCAGCAGCCTTCAACCTGACAGAAATGAAAAACTGTTTTTT,CASSLQPDRNEKLFF
TRBV24-1,-,-,TRBJ2-3,13,TGTGCCACCAGGGGGTTACCTGCAGATACGCAGTATTTT,CATRGLPADTQYF
TRBV28,-,-,TRBJ1-6,14,TGTGCCAGCAGTTCCTCCAGGGGTAGGTCACCCCTCCACTTT,CASSSSRGRSPLHF
TRBV5-1,-,-,TRBJ1-3,16,TGCGCCAGCAGCCCCTCCGCGGGCACTTCCAGCAGGACCATATATTTT,CASSPSAGTSSRTIYF
TRBV5-1,-,-,TRBJ2-3,15,TGCGCCAGCAGCTCCGTAGACCCCCGCACAGATACGCAGTATTTT,CASSSVDPRTDTQYF
TRBV6-5,-,-,TRBJ1-5,12,TGTGCCACCGGGACACCGAATCAGCCCCAGCATTTT,CATGTPNQPQHF
TRBV28,-,-,TRBJ1-2,14,TGTGCCAGCAGTTTAGGGGGCGGGAACTATGGCTACACCTTC,CASSLGGGNYGYTF
TRBV3-1/TRBV3-2,TRBD1,-,TRBJ2-2,18,TGTGCCAGCAGCGCCAAGATCCTGACAGGGGCGAACACCGGGGAGCTGTTTTTT,CASSAKILTGANTGELFF
TRBV14,TRBD2,-,TRBJ2-1,19,TGTGCCAGCAGCCAAGGACTAGCGGTACCAGGGAGGTCCTACAATGAGCAGTTCTTC,CASSQGLAVPGRSYNEQFF
TRBV5-1,TRBD1,-,TRBJ2-1,17,TGCGCCAGCAGCTCCCCTACAGGGGGCGGGACCTACAATGAGCAGTTCTTC,CASSSPTGGGTYNEQFF
TRBV7-2,-,few,TRBJ2-5,12,TGTGCCAGCAGCTCCCCGAAAGAGACCCAGTACTTC,CASSSPKETQYF
TRBV6-2/TRBV6-3,TRBD2,few,TRBJ2-5,17,TGTGCCAGCAGTTACTCCCTAGCGGGCCTACCCCAAGAGACCCAGTACTTC,CASSYSLAGLPQETQYF
TRBV4-3,-,-,TRBJ2-6,16,TGCGCCAGCAGCCAAGTTTGGGGGTCTGGGGCCAACGTCCTGACTTTC,CASSQVWGSGANVLTF
TRBV4-3,-,-,TRBJ1-4,14,TGCGCCAGCAGCCAAGAATGGGGGGATGAAAAACTGTTTTTT,CASSQEWGDEKLFF
TRBV2,-,-,TRBJ1-5,13,TGTGCCAGCAGTGATAGTCTATTTCAGCCCCAGCATTTT,CASSDSLFQPQHF
TRBV29-1,-,-,TRBJ1-2,14,TGCAGCGTTGAACCCTTTGTGGGCGCGTATGGCTACACCTTC,CSVEPFVGAYGYTF
TRBV9,-,-,TRBJ2-1,17,TGTGCCAGCAGCGTAGTACCAGGGATAAGCTCCTACAATGAGCAGTTCTTC,CASSVVPGISSYNEQFF
TRBV5-5,-,-,TRBJ1-4,13,TGTGCCAGCAGCTTGGGGGTACTGGAAAAACTGTTTTTT,CASSLGVLEKLFF
TRBV20-1,-,-,TRBJ2-4,15,TGCAGTGCTAGTCCATACTCGGGGGCCAAAAACATTCAGTACTTC,CSASPYSGAKNIQYF
TRBV7-3,-,-,TRBJ1-1,15,TGTGCCAGCAGCTTAACTAGTGGGACGAACACTGAAGCTTTCTTT,CASSLTSGTNTEAFF
TRBV2,-,-,TRBJ2-7,16,TGTGCCAGCAGTGAGAGTGAGACGGCCGATACCTACGAGCAGTACTTC,CASSESETADTYEQYF
TRBV7-9,-,-,TRBJ1-2,14,TGTGCCAGCAGCCCCCTTTACCGGGACTATGGCTACACCTTC,CASSPLYRDYGYTF
TRBV7-9,TRBD1,-,TRBJ1-2,18,TGTGCCAGCACCCCCCCCAGCGGACAGGTACCCTCTAACTATGGCTACACCTTC,CASTPPSGQVPSNYGYTF
TRBV9,-,-,TRBJ2-7,14,TGTGCCAGCAGCGTAGGGGGGGACTCCTACGAGCAGTACTTC,CASSVGGDSYEQYF
TRBV30,-,once,TRBJ2-4,15,TGTGCCTGGAGTGTACAGCAAGGGCCCAAAAACATTCAGTACTTC,CAWSVQQGPKNIQYF
TRBV6-5,TRBD2,-,TRBJ2-3,14,TGTGCCAGCACCGCTAGCGGGAGCACAGATACGCAGTATTTT,CASTASGSTDTQYF
TRBV5-4,TRBD1,-,TRBJ2-7,16,TGTGCCAGCAGCTTGGGAACGACAGGGGTAAACTACGAGCAGTACTTC,CASSLGTTGVNYEQYF
TRBV27,TRBD2,-,TRBJ2-3,21,TGTGCCAGCAGTTGGCGCCGGACTAGCGGGAGGGCCAGCACTAGCACAGATACGCAGTATTTT,CASSWRRTSGRASTSTDTQYF
TRBV19,-,once,TRBJ2-2,12,TGTGCCAGTAGTAAGCGACCCGGGGAGCTGTTTTTT,CASSKRPGELFF
TRBV18,-,once,TRBJ2-1,18,TGTGCCAGCTCACCAAGCACACCTCAGGGGCGCCCCTACAATGAGCAGTTCTTC,CASSPSTPQGRPYNEQFF
TRBV19,-,-,TRBJ2-2,11,TGTGCCAGTAGTGGGCACGGGGAGCTGTTTTTT,CASSGHGELFF
TRBV24-1,TRBD2,-,TRBJ2-1,16,TGTGCCACCAGTGAACTTAGCGGGAGGGGGAGGAATGAGCAGTTCTTC,CATSELSGRGRNEQFF
TRBV25-1,-,once,TRBJ2-7,12,TGTGCCAGCAGTGGGGGACCCCACGAGCAGTACTTC,CASSGGPHEQYF
TRBV2,TRBD2,-,TRBJ2-3,13,TGTGCCAGCCTAGCGGATAGCACAGATACGCAGTATTTT,CASLADSTDTQYF
TRBV3-1/TRBV3-2,-,-,TRBJ1-5,16,TGTGCCAGCAGCCAGGGGAACCCTTATAGCAATCAGCCCCAGCATTTT,CASSQGNPYSNQPQHF
TRBV18,TRBD1,-,TRBJ2-3,17,TGTGCCAGCTCACCACGTCTGGGACAGGGGATGACAGATACGCAGTATTTT,CASSPRLGQGMTDTQYF
TRBV11-1,TRBD1,few,TRBJ2-3,16,TGTGCCAGCAGCTTCCCCCGGACAGGGGGGGCAGATACGCAGTATTTT,CASSFPRTGGADTQYF
TRBV27,TRBD2,-,TRBJ2-7,16,TGTGCCAGCAGTTTATCGGAGGCTAGCGGCCCCTACGAGCAGTACTTC,CASSLSEASGPYEQYF
TRBV27,-,-,TRBJ2-1,13,TGTGCCAGCAGTTTCCAGAACTACAATGAGCAGTTCTTC,CASSFQNYNEQFF
TRBV30,TRBD1,-,TRBJ2-7,13,TGTGCCTGGAGTCGGACAGGGTTATACGAGCAGTACTTC,CAWSRTGLYEQYF
TRBV5-1,TRBD2,-,TRBJ2-3,18,TGCGCCAGCAGCCCCAGACTAGCGGGAGGGACGGTTGGAGATACGCAGTATTTT,CASSPRLAGGTVGDTQYF